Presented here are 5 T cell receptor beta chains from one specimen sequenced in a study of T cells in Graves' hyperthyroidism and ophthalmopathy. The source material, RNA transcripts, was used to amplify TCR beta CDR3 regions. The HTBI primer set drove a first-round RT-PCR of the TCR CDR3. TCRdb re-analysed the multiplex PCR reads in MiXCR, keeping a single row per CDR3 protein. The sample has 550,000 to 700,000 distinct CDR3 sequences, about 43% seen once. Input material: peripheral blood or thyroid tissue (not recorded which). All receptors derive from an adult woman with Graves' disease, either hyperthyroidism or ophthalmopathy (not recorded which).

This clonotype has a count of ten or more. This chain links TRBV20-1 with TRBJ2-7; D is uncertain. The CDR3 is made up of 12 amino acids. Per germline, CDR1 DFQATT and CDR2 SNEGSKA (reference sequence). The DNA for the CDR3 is TGCAGCGTAGTAAGGCCCCACTACGAGCAGTACTTC. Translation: CSVVRPHYEQYF.

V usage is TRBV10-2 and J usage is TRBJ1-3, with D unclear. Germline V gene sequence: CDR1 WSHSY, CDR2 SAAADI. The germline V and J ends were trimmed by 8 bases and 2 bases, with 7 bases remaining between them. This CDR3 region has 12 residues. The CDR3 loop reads CASSGAGNTIYF. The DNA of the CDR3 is TGCGCCAGCTCAGGAGCTGGAAACACCATATATTTT.

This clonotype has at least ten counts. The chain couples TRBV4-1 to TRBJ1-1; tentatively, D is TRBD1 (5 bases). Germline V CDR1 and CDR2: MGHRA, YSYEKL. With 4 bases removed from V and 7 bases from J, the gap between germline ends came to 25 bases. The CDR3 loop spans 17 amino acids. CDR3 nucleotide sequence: TGCGCCAGCAGCCGAATAACCTCAGGGAAAGCATCGTTTGAAGCTTTCTTT. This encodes CASSRITSGKASFEAFF.

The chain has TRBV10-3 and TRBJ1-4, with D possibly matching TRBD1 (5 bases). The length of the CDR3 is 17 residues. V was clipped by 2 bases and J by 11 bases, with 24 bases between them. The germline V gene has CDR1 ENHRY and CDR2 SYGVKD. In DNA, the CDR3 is TGTGCCATCAGTGAGGACAGAGTTCGAGAGCAGGGTGGGAAACTGTTTTTT. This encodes CAISEDRVREQGGKLFF.

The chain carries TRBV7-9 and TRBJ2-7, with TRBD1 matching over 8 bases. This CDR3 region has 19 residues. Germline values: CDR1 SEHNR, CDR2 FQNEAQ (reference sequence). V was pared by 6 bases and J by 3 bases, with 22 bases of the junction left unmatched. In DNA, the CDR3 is TGTGCCAGCAGTCCTGACAGTGCTATCCCCAGGGGGCGAGGCTACGAGCAGTACTTC. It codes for CASSPDSAIPRGRGYEQYF.